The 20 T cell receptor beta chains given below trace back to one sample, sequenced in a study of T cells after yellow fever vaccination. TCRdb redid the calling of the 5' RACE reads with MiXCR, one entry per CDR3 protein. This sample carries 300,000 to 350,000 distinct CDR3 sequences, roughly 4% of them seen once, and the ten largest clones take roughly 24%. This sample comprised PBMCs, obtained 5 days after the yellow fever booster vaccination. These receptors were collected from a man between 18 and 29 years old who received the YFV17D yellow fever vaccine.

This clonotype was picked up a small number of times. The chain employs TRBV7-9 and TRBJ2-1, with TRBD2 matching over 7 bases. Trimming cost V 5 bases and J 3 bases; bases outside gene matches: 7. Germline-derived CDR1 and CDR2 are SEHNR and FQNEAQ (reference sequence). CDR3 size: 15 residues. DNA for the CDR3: TGTGCCAGCAGCCCGGTTCGGGGGGTCTACAATGAGCAGTTCTTC. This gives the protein CASSPVRGVYNEQFF. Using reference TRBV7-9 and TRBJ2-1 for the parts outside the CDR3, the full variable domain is DTGVSQNPRHKITKRGQNVTFRCDPISEHNRLYWYRQTLGQGPEFLTYFQNEAQLEKSRLLSDRFSAERPKGSFSTLEIQRTEQGDSAMYLCASSPVRGVYNEQFFGPGTRLTVL.

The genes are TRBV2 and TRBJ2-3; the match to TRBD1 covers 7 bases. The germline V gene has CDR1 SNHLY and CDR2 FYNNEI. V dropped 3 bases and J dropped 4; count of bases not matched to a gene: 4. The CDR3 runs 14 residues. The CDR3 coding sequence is TGTGCCAGCAGTGACCCGACAGGGCCAGATACGCAGTATTTT. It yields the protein CASSDPTGPDTQYF.

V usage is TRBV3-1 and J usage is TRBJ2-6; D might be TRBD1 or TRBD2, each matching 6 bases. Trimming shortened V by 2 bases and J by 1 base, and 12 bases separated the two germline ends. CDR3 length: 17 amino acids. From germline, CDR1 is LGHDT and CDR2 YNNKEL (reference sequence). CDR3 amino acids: CASSQRGAMSGANVLTF. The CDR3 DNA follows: TGTGCCAGCAGCCAAAGGGGGGCAATGTCTGGGGCCAACGTCCTGACTTTC.

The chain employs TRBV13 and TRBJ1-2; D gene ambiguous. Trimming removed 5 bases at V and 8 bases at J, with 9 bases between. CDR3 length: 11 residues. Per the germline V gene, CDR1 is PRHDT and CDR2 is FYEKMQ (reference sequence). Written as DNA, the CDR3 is TGTGCCAGCAGCACATCGGTGGGCTACACCTTC. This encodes CASSTSVGYTF.

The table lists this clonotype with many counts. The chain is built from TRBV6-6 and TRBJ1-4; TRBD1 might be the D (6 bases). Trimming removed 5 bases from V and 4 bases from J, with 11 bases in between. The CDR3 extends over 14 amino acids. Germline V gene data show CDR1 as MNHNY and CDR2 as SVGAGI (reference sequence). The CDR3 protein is CASSEGGYNEKLFF. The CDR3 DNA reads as TGTGCCAGCAGTGAGGGGGGCTATAATGAAAAACTGTTTTTT.

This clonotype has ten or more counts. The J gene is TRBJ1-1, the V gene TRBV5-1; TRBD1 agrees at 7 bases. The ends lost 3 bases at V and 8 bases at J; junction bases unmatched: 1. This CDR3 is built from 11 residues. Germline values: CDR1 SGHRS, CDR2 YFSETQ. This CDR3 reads CASSWGQEAFF. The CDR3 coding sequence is TGCGCCAGCAGCTGGGGACAGGAAGCTTTCTTT.

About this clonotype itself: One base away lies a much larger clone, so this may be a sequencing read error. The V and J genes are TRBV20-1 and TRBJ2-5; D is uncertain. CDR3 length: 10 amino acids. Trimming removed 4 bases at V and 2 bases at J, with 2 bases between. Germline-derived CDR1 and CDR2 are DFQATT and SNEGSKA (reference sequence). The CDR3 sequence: CSAIQETQYF. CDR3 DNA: TGCAGTGCTATACAAGAGACCCAGTACTTC.

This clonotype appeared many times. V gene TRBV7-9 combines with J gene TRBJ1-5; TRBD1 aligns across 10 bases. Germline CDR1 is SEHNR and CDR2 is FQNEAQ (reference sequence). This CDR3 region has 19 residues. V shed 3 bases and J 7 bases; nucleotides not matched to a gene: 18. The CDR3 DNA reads TGTGCCAGCAGCTTCTACCGGTCGAGGAAGACAGGGGGCGAGCAGCCCCAGCATTTT. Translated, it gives CASSFYRSRKTGGEQPQHF.

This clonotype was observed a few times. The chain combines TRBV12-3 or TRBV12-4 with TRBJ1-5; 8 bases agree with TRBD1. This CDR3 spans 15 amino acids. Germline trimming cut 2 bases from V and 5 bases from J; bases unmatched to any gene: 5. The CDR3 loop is CASSLNQGAHQPQHF. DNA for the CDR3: TGTGCCAGCAGTTTAAACCAGGGGGCTCATCAGCCCCAGCATTTT.

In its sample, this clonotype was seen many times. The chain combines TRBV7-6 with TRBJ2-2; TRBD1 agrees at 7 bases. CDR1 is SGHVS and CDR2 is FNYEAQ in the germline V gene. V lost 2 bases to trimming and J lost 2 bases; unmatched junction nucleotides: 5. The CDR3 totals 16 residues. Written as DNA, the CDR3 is TGTGCCAGCAGCTTATCCGGGACAGTTAACACCGGGGAGCTGTTTTTT. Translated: CASSLSGTVNTGELFF.

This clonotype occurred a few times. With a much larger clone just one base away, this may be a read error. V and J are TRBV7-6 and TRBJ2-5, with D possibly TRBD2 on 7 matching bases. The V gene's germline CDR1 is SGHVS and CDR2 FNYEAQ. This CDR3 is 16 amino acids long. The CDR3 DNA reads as TGTGCCTGCAGCTTAACGGGGGGCCGAGGGAAAGAGACCCAGTACTTC. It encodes CACSLTGGRGKETQYF.

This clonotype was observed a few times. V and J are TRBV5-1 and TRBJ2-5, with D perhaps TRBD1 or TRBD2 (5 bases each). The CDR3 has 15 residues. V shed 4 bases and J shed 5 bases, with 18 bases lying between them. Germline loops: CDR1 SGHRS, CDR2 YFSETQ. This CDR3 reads CASSPTGRDFETQYF. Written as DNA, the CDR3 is TGCGCCAGCAGCCCAACGGGACGGGATTTCGAGACCCAGTACTTC.

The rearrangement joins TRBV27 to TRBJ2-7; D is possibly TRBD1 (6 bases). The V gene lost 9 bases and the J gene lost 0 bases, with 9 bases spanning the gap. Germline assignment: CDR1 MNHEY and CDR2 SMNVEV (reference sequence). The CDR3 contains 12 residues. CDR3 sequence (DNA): TGTGCCAGTGGGGGCGCCTCCTACGAGCAGTACTTC. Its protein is CASGGASYEQYF.

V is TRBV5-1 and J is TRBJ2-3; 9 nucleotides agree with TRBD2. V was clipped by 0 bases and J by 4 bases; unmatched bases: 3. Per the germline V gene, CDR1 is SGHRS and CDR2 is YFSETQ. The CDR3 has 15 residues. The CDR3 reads CASSLASGVADTQYF. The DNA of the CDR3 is TGCGCCAGCAGCTTGGCTAGCGGGGTCGCAGATACGCAGTATTTT.

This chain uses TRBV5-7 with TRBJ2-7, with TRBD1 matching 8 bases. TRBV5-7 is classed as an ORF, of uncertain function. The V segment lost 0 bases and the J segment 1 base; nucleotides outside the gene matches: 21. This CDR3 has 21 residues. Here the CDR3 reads CASSLAVPRQGNYPGSYEQYF. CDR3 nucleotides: TGTGCCAGCAGCTTGGCCGTTCCCAGACAGGGGAATTATCCGGGATCCTACGAGCAGTACTTC.

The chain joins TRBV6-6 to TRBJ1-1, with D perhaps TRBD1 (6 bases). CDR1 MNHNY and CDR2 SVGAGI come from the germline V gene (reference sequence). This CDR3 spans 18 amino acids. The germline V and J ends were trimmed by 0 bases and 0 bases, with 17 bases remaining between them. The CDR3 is CASSYSSGRGLLNTEAFF. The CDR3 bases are TGTGCCAGCAGTTACTCGTCAGGTCGGGGGCTATTGAACACTGAAGCTTTCTTT.

CDR3: CASSPVAGGSSPLHF. The CDR3 DNA reads TGTGCCAGCAGCCCAGTGGCTGGGGGCAGTTCACCCCTCCACTTT. V gene TRBV7-9 combines with J gene TRBJ1-6; D is perhaps TRBD1 (6 bases). Germline CDR1 reads SEHNR; CDR2 reads FQNEAQ (reference sequence). The CDR3 contains 15 residues. Deletions cut 5 bases from V and 9 bases from J, with 17 bases between.

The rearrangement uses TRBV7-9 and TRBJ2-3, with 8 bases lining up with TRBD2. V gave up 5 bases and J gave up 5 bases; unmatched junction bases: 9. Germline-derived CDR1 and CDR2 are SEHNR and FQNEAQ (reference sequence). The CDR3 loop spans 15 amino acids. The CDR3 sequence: CASSGSGGAGDTQYF. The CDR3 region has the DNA TGTGCCAGCAGCGGATCCGGGGGGGCCGGAGATACGCAGTATTTT.

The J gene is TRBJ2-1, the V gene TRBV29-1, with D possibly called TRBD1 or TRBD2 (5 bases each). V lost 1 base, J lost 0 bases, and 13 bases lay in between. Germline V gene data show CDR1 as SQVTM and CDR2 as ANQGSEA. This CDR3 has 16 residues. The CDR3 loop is CSVEGVGEGSYNEQFF. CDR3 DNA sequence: TGCAGCGTTGAAGGAGTGGGGGAAGGCTCCTACAATGAGCAGTTCTTC.

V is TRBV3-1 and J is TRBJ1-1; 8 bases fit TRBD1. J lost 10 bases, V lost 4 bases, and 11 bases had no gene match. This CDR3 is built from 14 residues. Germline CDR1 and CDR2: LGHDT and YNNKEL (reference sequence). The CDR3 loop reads CASSPSGTGRPAFF. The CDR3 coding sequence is TGTGCCAGCAGCCCCTCGGGGACAGGCCGACCAGCTTTCTTT.